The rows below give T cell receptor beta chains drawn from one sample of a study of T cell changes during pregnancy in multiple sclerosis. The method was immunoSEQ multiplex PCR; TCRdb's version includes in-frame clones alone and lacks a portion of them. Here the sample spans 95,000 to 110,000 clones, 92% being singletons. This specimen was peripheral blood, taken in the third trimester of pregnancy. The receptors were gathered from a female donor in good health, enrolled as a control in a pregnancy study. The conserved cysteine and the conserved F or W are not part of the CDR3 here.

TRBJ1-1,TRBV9,ASSPLRDTANTEAF
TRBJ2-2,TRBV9,ASSVERGPGTGELF
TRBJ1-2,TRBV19,ASSPRTTGGNYGYT
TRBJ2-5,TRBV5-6,ASSLAARGYQETQY
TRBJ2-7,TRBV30,AWSYRAYEQY
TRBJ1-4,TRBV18,ASSPDRTNEKLF
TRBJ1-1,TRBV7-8,ASSFSTGTLHTEAF
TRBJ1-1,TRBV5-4,ASSSLGGGEAF
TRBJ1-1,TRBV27,ASSFSGTEAF
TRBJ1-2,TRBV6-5,ASSYREPSRGGYT
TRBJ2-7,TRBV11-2,ASSLASGPYEQY
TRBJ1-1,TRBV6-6,ASSPSRDRGTEAF
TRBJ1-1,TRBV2,ASRWDSHMNTEAF
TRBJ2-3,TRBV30,AWSETGGADTQY
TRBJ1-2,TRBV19,ASRLEGYGYT
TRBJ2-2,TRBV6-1,ASSERDRVAGELF
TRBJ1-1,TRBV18,ASSSRQGRGTEAF
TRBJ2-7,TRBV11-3,ASSPGGGVYEQY
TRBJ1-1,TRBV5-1,ASSPRTGTINTEAF
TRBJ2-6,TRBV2,ASSKRTGAGANVLT
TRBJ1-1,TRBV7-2,ASSIAGARNTEAF
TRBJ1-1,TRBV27,ASSLSGTGGIEAF
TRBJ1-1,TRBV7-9,ASSLTQNTEAF
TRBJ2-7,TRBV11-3,ASSLIGGGQISYEQY
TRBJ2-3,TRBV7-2,ASSAYLDTQY
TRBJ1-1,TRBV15,ATSSDRGNLGF
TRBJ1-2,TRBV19,ASTQGPASYGYT
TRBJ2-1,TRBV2,ASSERTSGVPEQF
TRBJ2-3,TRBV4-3,ASSPGTFGTPPLTGTDTQY
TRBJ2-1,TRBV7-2,ASSRGSGGARYNEQF
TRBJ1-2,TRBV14,ASSQAVDYGYT
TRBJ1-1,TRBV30,AWSVLHRMNTEAF
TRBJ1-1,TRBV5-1,ASSLQDNTEAF
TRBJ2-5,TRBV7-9,ASSFIGTSGSRETQY
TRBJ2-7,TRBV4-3,ASSRGGNYEQY
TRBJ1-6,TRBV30,AWGGANNSPLH
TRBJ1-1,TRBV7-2,ASSLVGTGSVTEAF
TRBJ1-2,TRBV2,ASIGGLGINYGYT
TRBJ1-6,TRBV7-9,ASSLGGLNSPLH
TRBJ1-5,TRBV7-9,ASSLAGRSNQPQH
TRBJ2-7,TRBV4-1,ASSQDGTGWAYEQY
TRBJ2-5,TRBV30,AWSVTGETQY
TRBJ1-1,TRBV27,ASSQGGTEAF
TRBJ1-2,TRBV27,ASSLTGINYGYT
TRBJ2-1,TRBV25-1,ASTDGGNEQF
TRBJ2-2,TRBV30,AWSVTYPNTGELF
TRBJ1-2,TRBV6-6,ASSDPGAQGYGYT
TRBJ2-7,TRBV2,ASSEEQGSHEQY
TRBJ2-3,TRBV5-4,ASSLVAGEDTQY
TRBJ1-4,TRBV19,ASTEGETTNEKLF